Below, 10 T cell receptor beta chains from the same sample are listed, as sequenced in a study of identical twins (dated by TCRdb to the mid-2010s). The library was made by 5' RACE. The listed sequencing device is Illumina HiSeq 2000. TCRdb took the public reads, trimmed them with fastp at Q25, ran MiXCR for clone calling and kept in-frame beta chains. Each CDR3 protein appears once, grouped with its most common genes and DNA. The sample table lists 1.5 million to 2 million distinct CDR3 sequences, under 35% of them with a count of one. The ten largest clones add up to approximately 0.29% of the sample. The source material was cord blood. The receptors were gathered from a newborn girl in good health.

The chain couples TRBV2 to TRBJ2-7, with 10 bases identical to TRBD2. Germline trimming cut 4 bases from V and 1 base from J; bases unmatched to any gene: 4. This CDR3 has 15 residues. Germline values: CDR1 SNHLY, CDR2 FYNNEI. The CDR3 DNA is TGTGCCAGCAGTGCGAGCGGGAGGGTTTCCTACGAGCAGTACTTC. As protein: CASSASGRVSYEQYF.

V and J are TRBV5-4 and TRBJ1-2, with D possibly matching TRBD1 (5 bases). The CDR3 has 14 residues. In germline, CDR1 is SGHNT, CDR2 YYREEE (reference sequence). The V end was cut by 2 bases, the J end by 4 bases, with 12 bases between. CDR3 amino acids: CASSFGGYPYGYTF. The CDR3 nucleotides are TGTGCCAGCAGCTTTGGGGGGTACCCCTATGGCTACACCTTC.

The chain is built from TRBV3-1 and TRBJ1-2; D is uncertain. There are 13 residues in the CDR3. The germline V gene has CDR1 LGHDT and CDR2 YNNKEL (reference sequence). The germline V and J ends were trimmed by 8 bases and 7 bases, with 17 bases remaining between them. For the CDR3, the DNA is TGTGCCAGCCGAGAGGAGGGAAGAGGTGGCTACACCTTC. This sequence encodes CASREEGRGGYTF. The variable domain in full, with the rest retrieved from reference TRBV3-1 and TRBJ1-2, is DTAVSQTPKYLVTQMGNDKSIKCEQNLGHDTMYWYKQDSKKFLKIMFSYNNKELIINETVPNRFSPKSPDKAHLNLHINSLELGDSAVYFCASREEGRGGYTFGSGTRLTVV.

The rearrangement links TRBV24-1 to TRBJ1-1; 8 bases line up with TRBD1. Germline loops: CDR1 KGHDR, CDR2 SFDVKD. There are 15 residues in the CDR3. V lost 3 bases, J lost 3 bases, and 5 bases stayed unmatched. CDR3 protein: CATSDATGEYTEAFF. The CDR3, as DNA: TGTGCCACCAGTGATGCGACAGGGGAATACACTGAAGCTTTCTTT.

The chain joins TRBV12-3 or TRBV12-4 to TRBJ1-2, with D possibly TRBD1 on 5 matching bases. V was trimmed by 1 base and J by 4 bases, leaving 19 bases between them. The CDR3 loop spans 17 amino acids. CDR3 sequence: CASSLGPQDPQGYGYTF. The CDR3 DNA follows: TGTGCCAGCAGTTTAGGGCCGCAGGATCCCCAGGGCTATGGCTACACCTTC.

This chain links TRBV20-1 with TRBJ1-5, with D unclear. V gave up 3 bases and J gave up 4 bases, with 10 bases separating them. Per germline, CDR1 DFQATT and CDR2 SNEGSKA (reference sequence). CDR3 length: 13 residues. The CDR3 is CSARVWANQPQHF. The CDR3 nucleotides are TGCAGTGCTAGGGTATGGGCAAATCAGCCCCAGCATTTT.

Comment on this clonotype: A read error is likely here: a far larger clone is one base away. The V call is TRBV3-1, the J call TRBJ1-2, with D possibly being TRBD1 (5 bases). Germline CDR1 reads LGHDT; CDR2 reads YNNKEL (reference sequence). CDR3 size: 12 residues. This chain's CDR3 is CAGSQDSYGYTF. The CDR3 region has the DNA TGTGCCGGCAGCCAAGACAGTTATGGCTACACCTTC.

Concerning this clonotype: An end of the junction does not agree with germline; a read error may underlie this. J is TRBJ2-3 and V is TRBV5-1, with D tentatively TRBD1 or TRBD2 (5 bases each). The germline V gene encodes CDR1 SGHRS and CDR2 YFSETQ. The CDR3 length is 16 residues. For the CDR3, the DNA is TGCGCCAGCAGCTTGGAGCTAGCCTATCGCACAGGTACGCAGTATTTT. Translated: CASSLELAYRTGTQYF.

The chain uses TRBV27 and TRBJ1-1; TRBD1 might be the D (5 bases). This CDR3 spans 13 amino acids. Germline assignment: CDR1 MNHEY and CDR2 SMNVEV (reference sequence). V lost 5 bases to trimming and J lost 6 bases, with 13 bases between them. DNA for the CDR3: TGTGCCAGCAGTCCCCGGACACTGGCTGAAGCTTTCTTT. Translation gives CASSPRTLAEAFF.

The V gene is TRBV5-1, the J gene TRBJ1-1, with 9 bases that match TRBD1. This CDR3 comprises 16 residues. Trimming took 4 bases from V and 1 from J; bases not matched to a gene: 8. Germline V CDR1 and CDR2: SGHRS, YFSETQ. CDR3 sequence reads: CASSNPGQGRNTEAFF. The DNA of the CDR3 is TGCGCCAGCAGCAACCCGGGACAGGGAAGGAACACTGAAGCTTTCTTT.